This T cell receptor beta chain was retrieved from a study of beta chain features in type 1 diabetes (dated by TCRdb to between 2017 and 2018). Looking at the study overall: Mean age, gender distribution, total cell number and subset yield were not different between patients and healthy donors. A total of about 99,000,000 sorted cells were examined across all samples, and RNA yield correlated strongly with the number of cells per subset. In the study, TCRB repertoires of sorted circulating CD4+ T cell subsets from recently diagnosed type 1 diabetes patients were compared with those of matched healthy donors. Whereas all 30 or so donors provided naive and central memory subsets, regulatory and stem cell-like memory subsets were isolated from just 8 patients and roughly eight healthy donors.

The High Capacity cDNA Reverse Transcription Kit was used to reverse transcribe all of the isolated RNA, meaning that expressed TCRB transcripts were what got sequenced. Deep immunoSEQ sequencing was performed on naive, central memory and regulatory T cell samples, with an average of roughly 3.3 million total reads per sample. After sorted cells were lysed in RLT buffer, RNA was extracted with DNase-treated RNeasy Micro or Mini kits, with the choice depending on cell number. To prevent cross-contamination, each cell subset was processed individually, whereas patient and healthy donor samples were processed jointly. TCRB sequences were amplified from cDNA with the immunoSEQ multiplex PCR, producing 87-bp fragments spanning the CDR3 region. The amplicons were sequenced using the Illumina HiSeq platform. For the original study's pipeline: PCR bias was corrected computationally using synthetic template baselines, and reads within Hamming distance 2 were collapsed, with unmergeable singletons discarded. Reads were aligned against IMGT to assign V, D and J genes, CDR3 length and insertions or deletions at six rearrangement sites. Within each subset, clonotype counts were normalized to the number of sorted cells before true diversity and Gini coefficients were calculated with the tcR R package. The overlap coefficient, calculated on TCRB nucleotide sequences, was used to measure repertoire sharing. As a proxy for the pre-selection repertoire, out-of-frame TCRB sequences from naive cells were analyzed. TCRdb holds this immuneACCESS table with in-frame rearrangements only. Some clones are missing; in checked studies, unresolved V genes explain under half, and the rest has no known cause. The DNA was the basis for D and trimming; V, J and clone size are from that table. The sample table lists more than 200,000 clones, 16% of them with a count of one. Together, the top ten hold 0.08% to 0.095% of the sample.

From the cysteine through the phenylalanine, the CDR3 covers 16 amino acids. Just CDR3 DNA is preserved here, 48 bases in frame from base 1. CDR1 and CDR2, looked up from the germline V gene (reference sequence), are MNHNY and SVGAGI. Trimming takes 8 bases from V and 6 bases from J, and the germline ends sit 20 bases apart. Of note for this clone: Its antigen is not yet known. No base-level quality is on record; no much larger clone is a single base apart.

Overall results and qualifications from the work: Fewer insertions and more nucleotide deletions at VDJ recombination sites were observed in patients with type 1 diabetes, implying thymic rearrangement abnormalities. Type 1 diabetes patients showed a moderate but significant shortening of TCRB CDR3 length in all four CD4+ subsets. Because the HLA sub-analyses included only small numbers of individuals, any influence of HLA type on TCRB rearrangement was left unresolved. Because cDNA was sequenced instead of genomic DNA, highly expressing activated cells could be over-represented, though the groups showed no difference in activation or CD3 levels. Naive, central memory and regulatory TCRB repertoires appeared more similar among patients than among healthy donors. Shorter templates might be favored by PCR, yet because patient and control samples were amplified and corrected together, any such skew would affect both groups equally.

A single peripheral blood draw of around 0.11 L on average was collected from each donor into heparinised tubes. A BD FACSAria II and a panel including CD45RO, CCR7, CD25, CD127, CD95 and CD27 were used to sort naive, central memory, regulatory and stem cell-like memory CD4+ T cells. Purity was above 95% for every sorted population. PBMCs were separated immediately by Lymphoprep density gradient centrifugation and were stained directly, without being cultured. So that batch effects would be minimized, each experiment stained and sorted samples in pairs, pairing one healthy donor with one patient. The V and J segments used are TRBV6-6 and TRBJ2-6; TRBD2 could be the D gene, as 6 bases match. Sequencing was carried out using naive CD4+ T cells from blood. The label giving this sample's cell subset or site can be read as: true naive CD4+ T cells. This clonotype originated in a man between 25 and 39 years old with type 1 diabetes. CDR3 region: CASRGERRPAANVLTF. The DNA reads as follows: TGTGCCAGCCGCGGGGAAAGACGTCCTGCGGCCAACGTCCTGACTTTC.